What follows are 18 T cell receptor beta chains derived from one specimen sequenced in a study of T cell clonality in common variable immunodeficiency. TCRdb keeps only in-frame clones here, not all; method: immunoSEQ multiplex PCR. Singletons are absent from the sample, which has about 35,000 clones. Sequenced material: peripheral blood mononuclear cells. These receptors all come from a person aged 18-70 years in good health.

This clone has at least ten counts. CDR3 in amino acids: CASSLGGGQETQYF. The sequenced part of the CDR3 DNA is TGTGCCAGCAGCTTAGGCGGAGGTCAAGAGACC. The J gene is TRBJ2-5, the V gene TRBV11-3, with D possibly matching TRBD2 (5 bases). With the read ending 3 residues before the CDR3 end, the germline J gene is used to fill in that end. CDR3 size: 14 residues. The germline gives CDR1 SGHNT, CDR2 YENEEA. V lost 1 base to trimming and J lost 2 bases, with 8 bases between them. The variable domain in full, with the rest retrieved from reference TRBV11-3 and TRBJ2-5, is EAGVVQSPRYKIIEKKQPVAFWCNPISGHNTLYWYLQNLGQGPELLIRYENEEAVDDSQLPKDRFSAERLKGVDSTLKIQPAELGDSAVYLCASSLGGGQETQYFGPGTRLLVL.

As to this clone: The CDR3 end is not reached by the read, which stops 3 residues before it; the germline J gene fills it in. This chain uses TRBV2 with TRBJ2-2, with no clear D. CDR1 SNHLY and CDR2 FYNNEI come from the germline V gene. This CDR3 has 16 residues. CDR3 sequence reads: CASSEGLRLVNEKLFF. The CDR3 bases that were read are TGTGCCAGCAGTGAAGGTTTGCGGTTAGTAAATGAAAAG.

Only a few counts were recorded for this clone. The CDR3 end is not reached by the read, which stops 3 residues before it; the germline J gene fills it in. The gene calls are TRBV20-1 and TRBJ2-1; a weak D match, TRBD2 (7 bases). CDR1 and CDR2 (germline): DFQATT, SNEGSKA (reference sequence). The CDR3 consists of 12 residues. V shed 7 bases and J shed 9 bases, with 16 bases lying between them. CDR3 residues: CSVRGGDREQFF. CDR3 bases read: TGCAGTGTCCGAGGGGGGGACCGTGAG.

There are many counts of this clone. The DNA ends 3 residues before the CDR3 does, and the rest of the CDR3 is filled in from the germline J gene. The rearrangement joins TRBV7-9 to TRBJ1-1; D gene ambiguous. V lost 5 bases to trimming and J lost 0 bases, with 4 bases between them. The CDR3 has 12 residues. Germline V gene data show CDR1 as SEHNR and CDR2 as FQNEAQ (reference sequence). The sequenced CDR3 bases are TGTGCCAGCAGCGAGGTGAACACTGAA. Translated: CASSEVNTE. The whole CDR3 reads CASSEVNTEAFF.

Ten or more counts support this clone. The read comes to an end 3 residues before the CDR3 does, leaving the germline J gene to fill in the end. The chain uses TRBV7-2 and TRBJ2-1; TRBD2 aligns across 12 bases. CDR3 size: 15 residues. The V gene's germline CDR1 is SGHTA and CDR2 FQGNSA. The junction had 7 bases not matched to a gene; V was cut back by 5 bases and J by 8 bases. The CDR3 is CASSPRLAGDHEQFF. CDR3 DNA (partial): TGTGCCAGCAGCCCCCGACTAGCGGGAGACCATGAG. The full variable domain, with the rest looked up from reference TRBV7-2 and TRBJ2-1, is GAGVSQSPSNKVTEKGKDVELRCDPISGHTALYWYRQSLGQGLEFLIYFQGNSAPDKSGLPSDRFSAERTGGSVSTLTIQRTQQEDSAVYLCASSPRLAGDHEQFFGPGTRLTVL.

This clone has at least ten counts. The CDR3 protein is CSARALSGRDYEQYF. The DNA read from the CDR3 is TGCAGTGCTAGAGCCCTTAGCGGGAGAGACTACGAG. V gene TRBV20-1 combines with J gene TRBJ2-7, with 9 bases that match TRBD2. From the germline J gene comes the end of the CDR3, since the read stops 3 residues before it. In germline, CDR1 is DFQATT, CDR2 SNEGSKA (reference sequence). This CDR3 is 15 amino acids long. Trimming removed 1 base from V and 3 bases from J; junction bases left unmatched: 7.

This clone occurred many times. The CDR3 here is CASSTWDRANEQYF. The part of the CDR3 DNA that was read is TGTGCCAGTAGTACTTGGGACAGGGCGAACGAG. V and J are TRBV19 and TRBJ2-7, with TRBD1 matching 9 bases. The read comes to an end 3 residues before the CDR3 does, leaving the germline J gene to fill in the end. The CDR3 spans 14 residues. With 4 bases clipped from V and 5 bases from J, the junction kept 6 bases outside the gene matches. Germline values: CDR1 LNHDA, CDR2 SQIVND (reference sequence).

Points on this clone: The sequenced fragment ends 3 residues before the CDR3 boundary, so the rest is inferred from the germline J gene. The chain is built from TRBV2 and TRBJ2-1, with 7 bases lining up with TRBD1. V was clipped by 6 bases and J by 8 bases; unmatched bases: 13. Germline values: CDR1 SNHLY, CDR2 FYNNEI. The CDR3 covers 15 residues. The CDR3 region is CASSRTWTGADEQFF. CDR3 DNA (partial): TGTGCCAGCAGCCGAACCTGGACAGGCGCCGATGAG.

There are many counts of this clone. The CDR3 end lies 3 residues beyond the end of the read and is filled in from the germline J gene. The chain joins TRBV19 to TRBJ2-3; 12 nucleotides align to TRBD2. Germline V gene sequence: CDR1 LNHDA, CDR2 SQIVND (reference sequence). The CDR3 extends over 16 amino acids. The V segment lost 1 base and the J segment 2 bases; nucleotides outside the gene matches: 1. CDR3 in amino acids: CASSIGLAGVTDTQYF. Partial CDR3 DNA: TGTGCCAGTAGTATAGGACTAGCGGGAGTCACAGATACG.

This clone was observed at least ten times. The missing CDR3 end, 3 residues past where the read stops, is filled in from the germline J gene. The J gene is TRBJ1-2, the V gene TRBV11-2; 7 bases map to TRBD1. The CDR3 contains 14 residues. Germline V lookup: CDR1 SGHAT, CDR2 FQNNGV. The trim removed 4 bases at V and 4 bases at J, leaving 6 bases unmatched. Incomplete CDR3 DNA: TGTGCCAGCAGCTACAGGGGTGACCCCTATGGC. Its protein is CASSYRGDPYG. The whole CDR3 reads CASSYRGDPYGYTF.

This clone appeared a few times. Coverage ceases 3 residues before the CDR3 finishes, and the germline J gene fills in the end. This chain links TRBV2 with TRBJ1-2; D gene uncertain. The CDR3 runs to 15 residues. Germline V gene sequence: CDR1 SNHLY, CDR2 FYNNEI. This CDR3 is CASSWYPASAVGYTF. The part of the CDR3 DNA that was read is TGTGCCAGCAGTTGGTATCCAGCCTCCGCGGTGGGC. The full variable domain, its missing parts supplied by reference TRBV2 and TRBJ1-2, is EPEVTQTPSHQVTQMGQEVILRCVPISNHLYFYWYRQILGQKVEFLVSFYNNEISEKSEIFDDQFSVERPDGSNFTLKIRSTKLEDSAMYFCASSWYPASAVGYTFGSGTRLTVV.

Remarks on this clone: The read ends 3 residues early relative to the CDR3; the germline J gene fills the gap. The chain recombines TRBV11-1 with TRBJ2-7; no clear D. This CDR3 has 14 amino acids. Germline CDR1 reads SGHAT; CDR2 reads FQDESV (reference sequence). The V gene lost 4 bases and the J gene lost 4 bases, with 14 bases spanning the gap. The DNA read from the CDR3 is TGTGCCAGCAGCTCGTATTTTGGCGGTTACGAG. Translation gives CASSSYFGGYE. The whole CDR3 is CASSSYFGGYEQYF.

There are many counts of this clone. The read ends 3 residues shy of where the CDR3 ends; the end is completed using the germline J gene. This sequence joins TRBV10-1 and TRBJ2-7; no clear D gene. V lost 2 bases, J lost 0 bases, and 5 bases lay in between. CDR3 length: 13 amino acids. Germline V gene data show CDR1 as WNHNN and CDR2 as SYGVQD (reference sequence). CDR3 region: CASSETPSYEQYF. CDR3 bases read: TGCGCCAGCAGTGAGACTCCCTCCTACGAG.

In its sample, this clone was seen a few times. The read ends 3 residues early relative to the CDR3; the germline J gene fills the gap. The chain uses TRBV30 and TRBJ2-6, with 10 positions matching TRBD1. CDR1 and CDR2 (germline): GTSNPN, SVGIG (reference sequence). After removal of 7 bases from V and 5 bases from J, the junction contained 8 bases not matched to a gene. CDR3 size: 15 residues. This CDR3 reads CALPGQGLWANVLTF. CDR3 DNA, as far as it was read: TGTGCCTTACCGGGACAGGGGCTCTGGGCCAACGTC.

This clone was counted many times. Read sequence stops 3 residues before the CDR3 end, and the germline J gene provides the missing end. The chain joins TRBV5-4 to TRBJ2-7, with 8 bases fitting TRBD1. Trimming cost V 2 bases and J 0 bases; bases outside gene matches: 1. The CDR3 length is 14 residues. The germline V gene has CDR1 SGHNT and CDR2 YYREEE (reference sequence). The CDR3 reads CASSLQGVSYEQYF. The sequenced CDR3 bases are TGTGCCAGCAGCTTACAGGGGGTCTCCTACGAG.

This clone was seen ten or more times. The CDR3 end lies 3 residues beyond the end of the read and is filled in from the germline J gene. The gene calls are TRBV5-5 and TRBJ2-7; tentatively, D is TRBD2 (5 bases). CDR1 is SGHKS and CDR2 is YYEKEE in the germline V gene (reference sequence). V gave up 0 bases and J gave up 4 bases, with 8 bases separating them. This CDR3 is 13 amino acids long. The part of the CDR3 DNA that was read is TGTGCCAGCAGCTTGGACGGACTGTACGAG. It specifies CASSLDGLYE. In full, the CDR3 reads CASSLDGLYEQYF.

This clone is medium-sized within its sample. Coverage ceases 3 residues before the CDR3 finishes, and the germline J gene fills in the end. This sequence joins TRBV6-2 or TRBV6-3 and TRBJ2-3; D perhaps matches TRBD1 (6 bases). Germline lookup yields CDR1 MNHEY and CDR2 SVGEGT. There are 14 residues in the CDR3. V gave up 8 bases and J gave up 2 bases, with 14 bases separating them. Here the CDR3 reads CASGTGRDTDTQYF. Partial CDR3 DNA: TGTGCCAGCGGAACAGGGAGAGACACAGATACG.

This clone has just a few counts. One end of the junction fails to match germline, which may point to a read error. Read sequence stops 3 residues before the CDR3 end, and the germline J gene provides the missing end. In the same sample, other DNA sequences code for this CDR3. This chain joins TRBV20-1 and TRBJ1-3, with 7 bases lining up with TRBD1. Looked up from germline, CDR1 is DFQATT and CDR2 is SNEGSKA (reference sequence). The CDR3 contains 15 residues. The CDR3 reads CSARDYRGSGNTIYF. CDR3 bases read: TGCAGTGCTAGAGATTACAGGGGCTCTGGAAACACG.